These 19 T cell receptor beta chains share one sample of origin, sequenced in a study of blood T cell repertoires in COVID-19 (dated by TCRdb to the early 2020s). Libraries were constructed by the immunoSEQ multiplex PCR assay. In TCRdb, the immuneACCESS table is reduced to in-frame sequences with V and J assigned. These tables do not hold every clone; where another copy was compared, an unresolved V gene accounts for under half, and the others remain unexplained. The sample table holds about 430,000 clones, of which 80% to 90% were seen once. The top ten clones comprise 0.8% to 0.9% of the sample. Material for sequencing was peripheral blood. These receptor sequences come from a man between 18 and 29 years old with COVID-19, enrolled during active disease.

The sample holds one count of this clone. The chain is built from TRBV10-3 and TRBJ2-7; TRBD2 matches at 12 bases. Trimming removed 0 bases from V and 2 bases from J; junction bases left unmatched: 2. This CDR3 contains 16 residues. Germline lookup yields CDR1 ENHRY and CDR2 SYGVKD. CDR3 loop: CAISESASGRAYEQYF. CDR3 nucleotides: TGTGCCATCAGTGAGTCTGCTAGCGGGAGGGCCTACGAGCAGTACTTC.

In this sample, this clone turned up once. The J gene is TRBJ2-6, the V gene TRBV19; D is perhaps TRBD1 (6 bases). The V gene lost 4 bases and the J gene lost 0 bases, with 16 bases spanning the gap. The germline CDR1 and CDR2 sequences are LNHDA and SQIVND (reference sequence). The CDR3 extends over 18 amino acids. The DNA of the CDR3 is TGTGCCAGTAGTAGGGTTCACAGGGCGAACTCTGGGGCCAACGTCCTGACTTTC. Its protein is CASSRVHRANSGANVLTF.

The chain carries TRBV30 and TRBJ2-1, with 7 positions matching TRBD2. The CDR3 sequence is 11 residues long. Germline loops: CDR1 GTSNPN, CDR2 SVGIG (reference sequence). Trimming removed 0 bases from V and 12 bases from J; junction bases left unmatched: 2. In nucleotides, the CDR3 is TGTGCCTGGAGTGTAGGGAGGGCGCAGTTCTTC. It yields the protein CAWSVGRAQFF.

This rearrangement joins TRBV5-5 to TRBJ2-5; D is possibly TRBD2 (5 bases). CDR3 length equals 14 residues. Germline assignment: CDR1 SGHKS and CDR2 YYEKEE (reference sequence). Deletions cut 4 bases from V and 2 bases from J, with 12 bases between. In DNA, the CDR3 is TGTGCCAGCAGCCTGGCCGGGGTGCAAGAGACCCAGTACTTC. Residues: CASSLAGVQETQYF.

The chain carries TRBV10-2 and TRBJ2-5, with 7 bases matching TRBD1. The CDR3 has 13 residues. The germline V gene encodes CDR1 WSHSY and CDR2 SAAADI. V shed 5 bases and J 2 bases; nucleotides not matched to a gene: 2. The CDR3 reads CASSRDRQETQYF. Written as DNA, the CDR3 is TGCGCCAGCAGTCGGGACAGACAAGAGACCCAGTACTTC.

The chain is built from TRBV5-5 and TRBJ2-1; TRBD2 matches at 7 bases. The CDR3 length is 16 residues. Germline V gene data show CDR1 as SGHKS and CDR2 as YYEKEE (reference sequence). Trimming at V came to 4 bases and at J to 6 bases, leaving 13 bases not matched to a gene. CDR3 sequence (DNA): TGTGCCAGCAGCACGATTGGGGGGGATATGGCCAATGAGCAGTTCTTC. Translated, it gives CASSTIGGDMANEQFF.

This chain joins TRBV2 and TRBJ2-7, with TRBD2 identical over 9 bases. Germline lookup yields CDR1 SNHLY and CDR2 FYNNEI. The CDR3 is 16 amino acids. V lost 7 bases and J lost 3; bases outside the gene matches: 13. CDR3 DNA sequence: TGTGCCAGCACCGCGCTAGCGGGGTCGAACTTCTACGAGCAGTACTTC. Protein product: CASTALAGSNFYEQYF.

This clone was found once. This sequence joins TRBV25-1 and TRBJ1-1, with D perhaps TRBD1 (5 bases). V was clipped by 4 bases and J by 1 base, with 7 bases between them. Germline V gene sequence: CDR1 MGHDK, CDR2 SYGVNS. There are 13 residues in the CDR3. This chain's CDR3 is CASSAQGNTEAFF. DNA for the CDR3: TGTGCCAGCAGTGCTCAGGGGAACACTGAAGCTTTCTTT.

This rearrangement joins TRBV7-8 to TRBJ1-1, with 9 bases lining up with TRBD1. V trimming: 1 base; J trimming: 5 bases; junction bases outside the gene matches: 17. The CDR3 is 19 amino acids. Germline V gives CDR1 SGHVS, CDR2 FQNEAQ. CDR3 sequence: CASSLGGQGLGGERTEAFF. The CDR3, as DNA: TGTGCCAGCAGCTTAGGGGGACAGGGCCTTGGGGGTGAACGGACTGAAGCTTTCTTT.

The chain joins TRBV2 to TRBJ2-1; 8 bases match TRBD1. The CDR3 length is 17 residues. The germline gives CDR1 SNHLY, CDR2 FYNNEI. With 2 bases clipped from V and 2 bases from J, the junction kept 8 bases outside the gene matches. CDR3 nucleotide sequence: TGTGCCAGCAGTGAAAAGGGACAGGAGGCTCCCTACAATGAGCAGTTCTTC. It yields the protein CASSEKGQEAPYNEQFF.

V usage is TRBV3-1 (or the pseudogene TRBV3-2) and J usage is TRBJ2-1; D is perhaps TRBD2 (5 bases). Looked up from germline, CDR1 is LGHDT and CDR2 is YNNKEL (reference sequence). V was pared by 1 base and J by 3 bases, with 13 bases between. The CDR3 runs 16 residues. CDR3 sequence (DNA): TGTGCCAGCAGCCAAGGCCCTCCGGGAATCTACAATGAGCAGTTCTTC. This translates into CASSQGPPGIYNEQFF.

The genes are TRBV19 and TRBJ1-5; 9 bases match TRBD1. The CDR3 covers 14 residues. V lost 5 bases and J lost 6; bases outside the gene matches: 5. Per the germline V gene, CDR1 is LNHDA and CDR2 is SQIVND (reference sequence). CDR3 amino acids: CASSFTGGRQPQHF. CDR3 nucleotide sequence: TGTGCCAGTAGTTTCACAGGGGGCCGTCAGCCCCAGCATTTT.

The V gene is TRBV6-6, the J gene TRBJ2-1; 12 nucleotides match TRBD2. This CDR3 spans 17 amino acids. CDR1 and CDR2 (germline): MNHNY, SVGAGI (reference sequence). Trimming cost V 6 bases and J 0 bases; bases outside gene matches: 6. CDR3 protein: CASSRLAGASSYNEQFF. DNA of the CDR3: TGTGCCAGCAGCCGACTAGCGGGGGCTTCCTCCTACAATGAGCAGTTCTTC.

The V and J genes are TRBV6-4 and TRBJ1-3; D remains ambiguous. With 7 bases removed from V and 0 bases from J, the gap between germline ends came to 10 bases. The CDR3 totals 14 residues. Germline V lookup: CDR1 MRHNA, CDR2 SNTAGT. This CDR3 is CASKVTSSGNTIYF. The CDR3 region has the DNA TGTGCCAGCAAAGTAACGAGCTCTGGAAACACCATATATTTT.

With regard to this clone: Additional DNA sequences in this sample encode the identical CDR3. The chain combines TRBV18 with TRBJ1-4; D is perhaps TRBD1 (6 bases). Between the trimmed V and J ends, which lost 2 bases and 8 bases, there was a span of 6 bases. The CDR3 sequence is 12 residues long. CDR1 KGHSH and CDR2 LQKENI come from the germline V gene. CDR3 sequence reads: CASSPRGEKLFF. The CDR3, as DNA: TGTGCCAGCTCACCAAGGGGGGAAAAACTGTTTTTT.

The rearrangement joins TRBV6-5 to TRBJ1-2; a weak D match, TRBD1 (6 bases). V shed 7 bases and J shed 2 bases, with 11 bases lying between them. The CDR3 is 13 amino acids. Germline lookup yields CDR1 MNHEY and CDR2 SVGAGI. The CDR3 protein is CASIITGNYGYTF. Here the CDR3 DNA reads TGTGCCAGCATTATTACAGGGAACTATGGCTACACCTTC.

V is TRBV18 and J is TRBJ2-1; 15 positions agree with TRBD2. CDR1 and CDR2 from the germline V gene are KGHSH and LQKENI. CDR3 length equals 21 residues. The trim removed 1 base at V and 0 bases at J, leaving 10 bases unmatched. The CDR3 is CASSPRSGLAGGPSSYNEQFF. CDR3 coding DNA: TGTGCCAGCTCACCACGTTCCGGACTAGCGGGAGGGCCAAGCTCCTACAATGAGCAGTTCTTC. The full variable domain, in which reference TRBV18 and TRBJ2-1 provide the parts outside the CDR3, is NAGVMQNPRHLVRRRGQEARLRCSPMKGHSHVYWYRQLPEEGLKFMVYLQKENIIDESGMPKERFSAEFPKEGPSILRIQQVVRGDSAAYFCASSPRSGLAGGPSSYNEQFFGPGTRLTVL.

This clone was seen just once. The V gene is TRBV19, the J gene TRBJ2-6, with 8 bases matching TRBD1. The CDR3 contains 17 residues. CDR1 is LNHDA, CDR2 SQIVND, per germline (reference sequence). V lost 6 bases to trimming and J lost 2 bases; unmatched junction nucleotides: 9. The CDR3 DNA reads as TGTGCCAGTAGATATAACAGGGGGGAACCTGGGGCCAACGTCCTGACTTTC. Protein product: CASRYNRGEPGANVLTF.

The chain links TRBV6-5 to TRBJ2-3, with TRBD2 matching over 9 bases. J gave up 2 bases and V 7 bases, and 7 bases lay outside the gene matches. CDR1 and CDR2 (germline): MNHEY, SVGAGI. The CDR3 runs to 15 residues. The CDR3 here is CASIRLAGSTDTQYF. DNA of the CDR3: TGTGCCAGCATAAGGCTAGCGGGGTCCACAGATACGCAGTATTTT.